The 9 T cell receptor beta chains listed next were all sequenced from one sample in a study of blood T cell repertoires in COVID-19. This table comes from immunoSEQ multiplex PCR, and its TCRdb copy is limited to in-frame clones, with some not included. The data contain approximately 90,000 clones, approximately 80% of them singletons. The sequencing sample was made of peripheral blood. These receptor sequences come from a woman at least 80 years old with active or convalescent COVID-19.

The chain recombines TRBV28 with TRBJ1-6, with TRBD1 as a possible D gene (6 bases). With 4 bases removed from V and 8 bases from J, the gap between germline ends came to 15 bases. This CDR3 region has 15 residues. CDR1 is MDHEN and CDR2 is SYDVKM in the germline V gene. The CDR3, as DNA: TGTGCCAGCAGTTCAAACGCCAGGGGATATTCACCCCTCCACTTT. This gives the protein CASSSNARGYSPLHF.

The chain couples TRBV6-5 to TRBJ1-5; 7 bases are a match to TRBD1. The germline V gene has CDR1 MNHEY and CDR2 SVGAGI. V was pared by 4 bases and J by 2 bases, with 5 bases of the junction left unmatched. The CDR3 loop spans 15 amino acids. The chain's CDR3 is CASSSQGQGNQPQHF. CDR3 coding DNA: TGTGCCAGCAGTTCACAAGGACAGGGCAATCAGCCCCAGCATTTT.

This clone was recorded a few times. The gene calls are TRBV11-2 and TRBJ2-1, with 8 nucleotides matching TRBD2. With 5 bases clipped from V and 3 bases from J, the junction kept 9 bases outside the gene matches. Germline CDR1 SGHAT, CDR2 FQNNGV. The CDR3 has 16 residues. CDR3 sequence reads: CASSRTLAGSYNEQFF. CDR3 sequence (DNA): TGTGCCAGCAGCAGAACTCTAGCGGGCAGCTACAATGAGCAGTTCTTC.

The chain is built from TRBV5-1 and TRBJ2-2, with D perhaps TRBD1 (5 bases). This CDR3 spans 14 amino acids. CDR1 and CDR2 from the germline V gene are SGHRS and YFSETQ. The ends were cut back, 5 bases at V and 1 base at J, with 9 bases in the middle. The CDR3 coding sequence is TGCGCCAGCAGACAGGACCTGAACACCGGGGAGCTGTTTTTT. Protein sequence: CASRQDLNTGELFF.

This chain uses TRBV7-8 with TRBJ1-2; D is uncertain. Trimming stripped 2 bases from V and 5 bases from J, with 15 bases between. Germline V gives CDR1 SGHVS, CDR2 FQNEAQ. This CDR3 region has 15 residues. CDR3: CASSLSVGEAYGYTF. The CDR3 bases are TGTGCCAGCAGCTTATCGGTGGGAGAAGCTTATGGCTACACCTTC.

This clone was observed once. The chain joins TRBV6-5 to TRBJ1-4, with D maybe TRBD1 (5 bases). V gave up 6 bases and J gave up 0 bases, with 11 bases separating them. The CDR3 runs 15 residues. Germline V gives CDR1 MNHEY, CDR2 SVGAGI. The CDR3 is CASSSDRATNEKLFF. CDR3 nucleotides: TGTGCCAGCAGCTCCGACAGAGCAACTAATGAAAAACTGTTTTTT.

The chain couples TRBV11-2 to TRBJ2-4, with D possibly matching TRBD1 (6 bases). CDR1 and CDR2 (germline): SGHAT, FQNNGV. The CDR3 extends over 15 amino acids. V was cut by 6 bases and J by 6 bases, with 18 bases left in between. CDR3 DNA: TGTGCCAGCAGGCCACAGGGTTTCTTGGTAAACATTCAGTACTTC. This codes for CASRPQGFLVNIQYF.

The chain carries TRBV7-3 and TRBJ2-3; a possible D gene is TRBD2 (5 bases). Germline CDR1 and CDR2: SGHTA and FQGTGA. Trimming left V 3 bases short and J 2 bases short, with 12 bases between. CDR3 length: 15 residues. The CDR3 is CASSLGPGITDTQYF. DNA of the CDR3: TGTGCCAGCAGCTTGGGCCCGGGAATCACAGATACGCAGTATTTT.

The CDR3 region has the DNA TGTGCCACCTACGCCGCGACAGGGTTCTATGGCTACACCTTC. The encoded protein is CATYAATGFYGYTF. The chain recombines TRBV24-1 with TRBJ1-2, with 7 bases identical to TRBD1. Unmatched junction bases numbered 10, after V lost 9 bases and J lost 4 bases. The CDR3 length is 14 residues. Germline V lookup: CDR1 KGHDR, CDR2 SFDVKD.